The next 22 T cell receptor beta chains were all read from a single sample in a study of vaccination effects on CD4 cells after COVID-19. What these receptors recognize is not known. Before sequencing took place, the ViraFEST assay used viral peptide pools to expand antigen-specific CD4+ T cells. Culturing for 10 to 11 days preceded CD4+ T cell isolation. Vaccinated participants had no history of SARS-CoV-2 infection and tested negative for nucleocapsid antibodies. Libraries were prepared by immunoSEQ multiplex PCR; TCRdb keeps only in-frame clonotypes and omits some of them. The profile shows roughly 67,000 clones, about 79% of them singletons. Sample: CD4+ T cells from PBMCs cultured with SARS-CoV-2 spike peptides, taken before COVID-19 vaccination. These receptors were obtained from a human donor who received a COVID-19 vaccine.

The chain joins TRBV2 to TRBJ2-1; 10 bases fit TRBD2. Germline V CDR1 and CDR2: SNHLY, FYNNEI. Trimming took 6 bases from V and 2 from J; bases not matched to a gene: 4. The CDR3 is 15 amino acids. CDR3: CASRSLAGAYNEQFF. The CDR3 nucleotides are TGTGCCAGCAGAAGTCTAGCGGGGGCCTACAATGAGCAGTTCTTC.

The chain combines TRBV6-5 with TRBJ2-7; D gene unclear. The CDR3 consists of 13 residues. The germline V and J ends were trimmed by 10 bases and 0 bases, with 13 bases remaining between them. The germline gives CDR1 MNHEY, CDR2 SVGAGI. In DNA, the CDR3 is TGTGCCACCGCCCTGGGGTTCTCCTACGAGCAGTACGTC. Translating it yields CATALGFSYEQYV.

CDR3: CAWKYPSSGNTIYF. CDR3 in DNA: TGTGCCTGGAAGTACCCTTCCTCTGGAAACACCATATATTTT. This chain uses TRBV30 with TRBJ1-3, with D unresolved. Looked up from germline, CDR1 is GTSNPN and CDR2 is SVGIG (reference sequence). The CDR3 spans 14 residues. V gave up 4 bases and J gave up 0 bases, with 10 bases separating them.

The chain combines TRBV9 with TRBJ2-5; tentative D call: TRBD2 (5 bases). The V end lost 3 bases, the J end lost 5 bases, and 20 bases lay between the germline ends. The CDR3 consists of 16 residues. CDR1 SGDLS and CDR2 YYNGEE come from the germline V gene. CDR3 sequence reads: CASSATPGRELETQYF. Here the CDR3 DNA reads TGTGCCAGCAGCGCCACCCCAGGACGGGAACTGGAGACCCAGTACTTC.

This sequence joins TRBV7-3 and TRBJ2-5, with no clear D. V shed 0 bases and J shed 2 bases, with 7 bases lying between them. Germline CDR1 is SGHTA and CDR2 is FQGTGA. The CDR3 covers 14 residues. The CDR3 DNA reads TGTGCCAGCAGCTTAACTCAGACACAAGAGACCCAGTACTTC. Translation gives CASSLTQTQETQYF.

J is TRBJ2-7 and V is TRBV7-9; D remains ambiguous. The CDR3 sequence is 11 residues long. The V and J ends lost 1 base and 7 bases respectively, with 5 bases between them. Germline-derived CDR1 and CDR2 are SEHNR and FQNEAQ (reference sequence). The CDR3 nucleotides read TGTGCCAGCAGCTTAGTCCCAGAGCAGTACGTC. Encoded protein: CASSLVPEQYV.

This chain's CDR3 is CASSDRGRTDTQYF. In DNA, the CDR3 is TGCGCCAGCAGCGACAGGGGGCGCACAGATACGCAGTATTTT. The J gene is TRBJ2-3, the V gene TRBV4-1; 10 nucleotides match TRBD1. The V gene's germline CDR1 is MGHRA and CDR2 YSYEKL. The CDR3 is made up of 14 amino acids. Losses at the gene ends were 5 bases for V and 1 base for J; bases not matched to a gene: 0.

The chain couples TRBV6-4 to TRBJ2-3; either TRBD1 or TRBD2 may supply D (5 bases each). V lost 5 bases to trimming and J lost 0 bases, with 9 bases between them. The CDR3 is 14 residues long. The germline gives CDR1 MRHNA, CDR2 SNTAGT. The CDR3 protein is CASSQGASTDTQYF. The CDR3 nucleotides are TGTGCCAGCAGTCAGGGAGCTAGCACAGATACGCAGTATTTT.

The chain links TRBV12-3 or TRBV12-4 to TRBJ2-4; D may be TRBD2 (6 bases). This CDR3 has 13 amino acids. The V and J ends lost 5 bases and 6 bases respectively, with 11 bases between them. The CDR3 nucleotides read TGTGCCAGCAGTACCTACGGGGGAAACATTCAGTACTTC. As protein: CASSTYGGNIQYF.

The rearrangement uses TRBV2 and TRBJ2-5; D is uncertain. Germline V lookup: CDR1 SNHLY, CDR2 FYNNEI. This CDR3 spans 13 amino acids. Trimming removed 6 bases from V and 0 bases from J, with 8 bases in between. CDR3 bases: TGTGCCAGCAGATACATGTACCAAGAGACCCAGTACTTC. Its translation: CASRYMYQETQYF.

The chain couples TRBV7-2 to TRBJ1-2, with 12 bases identical to TRBD1. CDR1 is SGHTA and CDR2 is FQGNSA in the germline V gene. V lost 4 bases and J lost 8; bases outside the gene matches: 11. The CDR3 spans 16 residues. The CDR3 nucleotides are TGTGCCAGCAGCTCCGGAGGGGACAGGGGGCTATACGGCTACACCTTC. This gives the protein CASSSGGDRGLYGYTF. The complete variable domain, with remaining parts taken from reference TRBV7-2 and TRBJ1-2, reads GAGVSQSPSNKVTEKGKDVELRCDPISGHTALYWYRQSLGQGLEFLIYFQGNSAPDKSGLPSDRFSAERTGGSVSTLTIQRTQQEDSAVYLCASSSGGDRGLYGYTFGSGTRLTVV.

V and J are TRBV7-3 and TRBJ2-2; 8 positions match TRBD1. In germline, CDR1 is SGHTA, CDR2 FQGTGA. The CDR3 has 13 residues. V lost 5 bases to trimming and J lost 9 bases; unmatched junction nucleotides: 5. The CDR3 loop reads CASSTGQGRELFF. CDR3 nucleotide sequence: TGTGCCAGCAGCACTGGACAGGGTCGGGAGCTGTTTTTT.

The chain employs TRBV29-1 and TRBJ1-1; 8 nucleotides agree with TRBD1. The V gene end was trimmed by 3 bases and the J gene end by 0 bases; junction bases not matched to a gene: 3. Germline CDR1 reads SQVTM; CDR2 reads ANQGSEA. The CDR3 runs to 14 residues. The CDR3 coding sequence is TGCAGCGTTGACCGGACAGGGTTGAACACTGAAGCTTTCTTT. It encodes CSVDRTGLNTEAFF.

The chain combines TRBV6-4 with TRBJ2-3; 8 bases line up with TRBD2. Germline-derived CDR1 and CDR2 are MRHNA and SNTAGT. The V segment lost 4 bases and the J segment 0 bases; nucleotides outside the gene matches: 3. The CDR3 extends over 15 amino acids. As DNA, the CDR3 is TGTGCCAGCAGTGCCGGGGGGGGAAGCACAGATACGCAGTATTTT. Protein product: CASSAGGGSTDTQYF.

The chain recombines TRBV29-1 with TRBJ2-2; maybe TRBD2 (5 bases). Germline loops: CDR1 SQVTM, CDR2 ANQGSEA. V lost 4 bases, J lost 0 bases, and 15 bases lay in between. The CDR3 is 16 amino acids. CDR3 in amino acids: CSVAKVRDSNTGELFF. The CDR3 region has the DNA TGCAGCGTTGCGAAGGTGAGGGATTCGAACACCGGGGAGCTGTTTTTT.

V and J are TRBV5-1 and TRBJ1-2, with TRBD1 identical over 10 bases. V lost 7 bases and J lost 3; bases outside the gene matches: 3. CDR3 length: 13 amino acids. The germline V gene encodes CDR1 SGHRS and CDR2 YFSETQ. CDR3 residues: CASSGTGDYGYTF. In nucleotides, the CDR3 is TGCGCCAGCTCCGGGACAGGGGACTATGGCTACACCTTC.

This clone occurred a few times. The CDR3 DNA is TGCGCCAGCAGCGAAGGTCCCCTGAGTAAGGTAGGGACAGATACGCAGTATTTT. It codes for CASSEGPLSKVGTDTQYF. This chain links TRBV4-1 with TRBJ2-3, with unresolved D. The CDR3 totals 18 residues. Per the germline V gene, CDR1 is MGHRA and CDR2 is YSYEKL. V lost 5 bases to trimming and J lost 3 bases, with 24 bases between them.

The rearrangement links TRBV25-1 to TRBJ2-1, with a weak D call TRBD2 (6 bases). Germline-derived CDR1 and CDR2 are MGHDK and SYGVNS. The V end lost 5 bases, the J end lost 7 bases, and 12 bases lay between the germline ends. There are 13 residues in the CDR3. CDR3 nucleotide sequence: TGTGCCAGCAGTTTACCGGGGGATAATGAGCAGTTCTTC. Amino acid sequence: CASSLPGDNEQFF. Combining the CDR3 with reference TRBV25-1 and TRBJ2-1 gives the whole variable domain EADIYQTPRYLVIGTGKKITLECSQTMGHDKMYWYQQDPGMELHLIHYSYGVNSTEKGDLSSESTVSRIRTEHFPLTLESARPSHTSQYLCASSLPGDNEQFFGPGTRLTVL.

This clone has a handful of counts. V is TRBV19 and J is TRBJ1-1; D is unresolved. Trimming left V 1 base short and J 1 base short, with 13 bases between. The CDR3 has 16 residues. Per germline, CDR1 LNHDA and CDR2 SQIVND (reference sequence). The CDR3 loop is CASSIGAGPRNTEAFF. The CDR3 nucleotides are TGTGCCAGTAGTATAGGTGCCGGGCCTCGGAACACTGAAGCTTTCTTT.

This sequence joins TRBV5-5 and TRBJ2-5, with 9 bases identical to TRBD2. Germline CDR1 SGHKS, CDR2 YYEKEE (reference sequence). This CDR3 has 16 amino acids. V was pared by 5 bases and J by 4 bases, with 12 bases of the junction left unmatched. The CDR3 protein is CASSQGGGALGETQYF. The DNA for the CDR3 is TGTGCCAGCAGTCAGGGCGGGGGGGCCTTGGGAGAGACCCAGTACTTC.

The chain links TRBV11-3 to TRBJ2-1; 11 nucleotides match TRBD2. Per germline, CDR1 SGHNT and CDR2 YENEEA. The V segment lost 1 base and the J segment 6 bases; nucleotides outside the gene matches: 5. The CDR3 covers 16 residues. The CDR3 DNA follows: TGTGCCAGCAGCTTAGGAGGGACTAGCGGTTCCAATGAGCAGTTCTTC. Translation gives CASSLGGTSGSNEQFF.

The rearrangement links TRBV5-1 to TRBJ2-3, with 9 bases lining up with TRBD2. Germline V gene sequence: CDR1 SGHRS, CDR2 YFSETQ. J lost 0 bases, V lost 0 bases, and 14 bases had no gene match. CDR3 length equals 20 residues. CDR3 DNA: TGCGCCAGCAGCTTGGCCCCGGGGTTAAGCGGGGGGAGAAGCACAGATACGCAGTATTTT. Translated: CASSLAPGLSGGRSTDTQYF.